This TCR beta chain emerged from a study of CD8+ T cells in alopecia areata. Across the study: Treated patients were given 5 to 10 mg oral tofacitinib twice daily.

As the sequencing template, cDNA was produced by extracting RNA and reverse transcribing it. The data were produced by immunoSEQ multiplex PCR, yet TCRdb's version contains in-frame clones alone and is incomplete. Here the sample spans 100,000 to 150,000 clones, 35% to 40% being singletons. The CDR3 spans 11 residues. Germline V CDR1 and CDR2: SQVTM, ANQGSEA. Trimming removed 3 bases at V and 13 bases at J, with 13 bases between. What was sequenced was CD4+ T cells sorted from blood. The receptor was isolated from a human donor with alopecia areata. The chain couples TRBV29-1 to TRBJ2-1; D gene uncertain. Written as DNA, the CDR3 is TGCAGCGTTGATCAAGCCCCTAACCAGTTCTTC. Translation: CSVDQAPNQFF.